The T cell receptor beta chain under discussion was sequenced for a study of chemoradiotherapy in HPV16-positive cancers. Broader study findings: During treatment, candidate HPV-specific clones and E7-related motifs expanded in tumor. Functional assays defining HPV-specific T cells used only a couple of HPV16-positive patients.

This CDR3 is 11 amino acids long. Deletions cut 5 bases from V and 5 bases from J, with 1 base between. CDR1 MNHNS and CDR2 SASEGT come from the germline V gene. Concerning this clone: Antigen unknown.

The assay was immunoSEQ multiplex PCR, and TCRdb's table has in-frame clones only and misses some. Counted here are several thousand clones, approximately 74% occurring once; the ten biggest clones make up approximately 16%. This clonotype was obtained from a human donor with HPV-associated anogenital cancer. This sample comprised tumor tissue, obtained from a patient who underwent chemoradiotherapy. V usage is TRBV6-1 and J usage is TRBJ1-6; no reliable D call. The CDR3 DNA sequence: TGTGCCAGCAGTCATAATTCACCCCTCCACTTT. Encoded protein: CASSHNSPLHF.